The rows below give T cell receptor beta chains drawn from one sample of a study of T-cell memory formation after mild COVID-19. TCRdb itself ran the 5' RACE reads through MiXCR, one entry per CDR3 protein. This sample has 450,000 or so distinct CDR3 sequences; around a quarter occur once, and the top ten carry about 12%. Sequences were obtained from PBMCs or a T cell subset sorted from them (not recorded which). The receptors originated from an adult woman who had mild COVID-19 (a few samples of this study predate the infection). Cell type and time point are not known. Each CDR3 is given with its conserved first and last residue. The D gene is left open where the match is weak. Size values are once, few and many counts, or a class for expanded clones, and some rows have none.

>few|.|TRBV5-1|TRBJ2-3
CASTPGRQLTDTQYF
TGCGCCAGCACCCCCGGGAGACAGCTCACAGATACGCAGTATTTT
>few|.|TRBV29-1|TRBJ2-1
CSVEYEGSIFYNEQFF
TGCAGCGTTGAATACGAGGGGTCCATTTTTTACAATGAGCAGTTCTTC
>few|.|TRBV7-2|TRBJ2-3
CASSLDGRDTQYF
TGTGCCAGCAGCTTAGACGGGCGGGATACGCAGTATTTT
>.|.|TRBV30|TRBJ1-3
CAQKTGNTIYF
TGTGCCCAAAAAACAGGAAACACCATATATTTT
>.|.|TRBV9|TRBJ2-5
CASSVDPDQETQYF
TGTGCCAGCAGCGTAGATCCGGATCAAGAGACCCAGTACTTC
>few|.|TRBV7-9|TRBJ1-4
CASSPGDEKLFF
TGTGCCAGCAGCCCAGGCGATGAAAAACTGTTTTTT
>.|.|TRBV7-9|TRBJ1-6
CASSLGDVVNSPLHF
TGTGCCAGCAGCTTAGGGGACGTAGTTAATTCACCCCTCCACTTT
>few|.|TRBV6-4|TRBJ2-3
CASSDDGGTDTQYF
TGTGCCAGCAGTGACGACGGGGGAACAGATACGCAGTATTTT
>.|.|TRBV7-8|TRBJ2-3
CASGHRGGAKGDTQYF
TGTGCCAGCGGACACAGAGGGGGGGCGAAGGGAGATACGCAGTATTTT
>.|TRBD2|TRBV4-1|TRBJ2-7
CASSQGEGLAGIYEQYF
TGCGCCAGCAGCCAAGGGGAGGGACTAGCGGGAATTTACGAGCAGTACTTC
>.|.|TRBV20-1|TRBJ1-3
CSARDRHLSGNTIYF
TGCAGTGCTAGAGATAGGCACCTCTCTGGAAACACCATATATTTT
>.|TRBD2|TRBV20-1|TRBJ2-1
CSAYISGSPSYNEQFF
TGCAGTGCCTATATTAGCGGGAGCCCCTCCTACAATGAGCAGTTCTTC
>.|.|TRBV19|TRBJ2-7
CASSLGTGRSLEQYF
TGTGCCAGTAGCCTGGGAACAGGGAGATCCCTCGAGCAGTACTTC
>.|TRBD1|TRBV12-3/TRBV12-4|TRBJ1-2
CASSLPGQGAPYYGYTF
TGTGCCAGCAGTCTTCCGGGACAGGGTGCCCCCTACTATGGCTACACCTTC
>few|TRBD1|TRBV20-1|TRBJ1-4
CSARDGGTVTEKLFF
TGCAGTGCTAGAGATGGGGGGACAGTAACGGAAAAACTGTTTTTT
>few|.|TRBV9|TRBJ2-7
CASSASSASYEQYF
TGTGCCAGCAGCGCCTCTAGCGCCTCCTACGAGCAGTACTTC
>.|TRBD1|TRBV5-6|TRBJ2-5
CASSLEGQVGTQYF
TGTGCCAGCAGCTTAGAGGGACAGGTTGGGACCCAGTACTTC
>.|TRBD1|TRBV4-2|TRBJ2-7
CASSHDGGQASYEQYF
TGTGCCAGCAGCCACGATGGGGGACAGGCCTCCTACGAGCAGTACTTC
>.|.|TRBV5-1|TRBJ2-7
CASSLDLGPYEQYF
TGCGCCAGCAGCTTGGATTTGGGCCCCTACGAGCAGTACTTC
>few|TRBD1|TRBV7-3|TRBJ2-2
CASSHIPGQGTGELFF
TGTGCCAGCAGCCACATCCCGGGACAGGGGACCGGGGAGCTGTTTTTT
>.|TRBD2|TRBV3-1|TRBJ2-3
CASSQRSGGTDTQYF
TGTGCCAGCAGCCAAAGGAGCGGGGGCACAGATACGCAGTATTTT
>few|TRBD2|TRBV4-1|TRBJ2-2
CASSPVLAGKTGELFF
TGCGCCAGCAGCCCGGTGCTAGCGGGGAAAACCGGGGAGCTGTTTTTT
>.|TRBD1|TRBV15|TRBJ2-4
CATSRDSVDRVGSINVNIQYF
TGTGCCACCAGCAGAGACTCCGTCGACAGGGTGGGGTCAATTAACGTAAACATTCAGTACTTC